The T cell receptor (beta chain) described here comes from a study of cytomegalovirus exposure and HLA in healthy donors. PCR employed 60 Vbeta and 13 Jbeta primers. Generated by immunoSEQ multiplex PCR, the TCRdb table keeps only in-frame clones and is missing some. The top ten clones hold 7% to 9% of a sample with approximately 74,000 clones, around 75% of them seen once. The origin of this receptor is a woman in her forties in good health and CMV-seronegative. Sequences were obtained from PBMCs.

CDR3 DNA: TGTGCCAGCAGTGAATCTGTTGGACTAGCTCTGTACAATGAGCAGTTCTTC. It encodes CASSESVGLALYNEQFF. The rearrangement uses TRBV25-1 and TRBJ2-1; 8 bases align to TRBD2. Germline loops: CDR1 MGHDK, CDR2 SYGVNS. This CDR3 is built from 17 residues. V lost 1 base and J lost 4; bases outside the gene matches: 9. The full variable domain, rest sourced from reference TRBV25-1 and TRBJ2-1, is EADIYQTPRYLVIGTGKKITLECSQTMGHDKMYWYQQDPGMELHLIHYSYGVNSTEKGDLSSESTVSRIRTEHFPLTLESARPSHTSQYLCASSESVGLALYNEQFFGPGTRLTVL.